The 11 T cell receptor beta chains given below trace back to one sample, sequenced in a study of T cells in Graves' hyperthyroidism and ophthalmopathy. Amplification yielded TCR beta CDR3 regions, with RNA transcripts as the source. The study used the HTBI primer set for a first-round RT-PCR of the TCR CDR3. TCRdb passed the multiplex PCR reads through MiXCR, listing each CDR3 protein once. The data show over 650,000 distinct CDR3 sequences, about a sixth seen once. The sequencing sample was made of blood. Receptors originate from a man aged 18 to 30 with Graves' hyperthyroidism.

This clonotype was seen at least ten times. V usage is TRBV20-1 and J usage is TRBJ2-7; 10 nucleotides match TRBD1. With V trimmed by 3 bases and J by 7 bases, 12 bases remained unmatched. Germline CDR1 is DFQATT and CDR2 is SNEGSKA (reference sequence). The length of the CDR3 is 15 residues. CDR3 region: CSASPGQGDSREQYF. CDR3 sequence (DNA): TGCAGTGCTAGTCCCGGACAGGGGGATAGCAGGGAGCAGTACTTC.

The rearrangement uses TRBV19 and TRBJ2-6; TRBD1 matches at 7 bases. The CDR3 is 17 amino acids. The germline CDR1 and CDR2 sequences are LNHDA and SQIVND (reference sequence). Germline trimming cut 8 bases from V and 2 bases from J; bases unmatched to any gene: 12. This chain's CDR3 is CASRAGTVETGANVLTF. The CDR3, as DNA: TGTGCCAGTCGTGCCGGGACAGTTGAAACTGGGGCCAACGTCCTGACTTTC.

Note on this clonotype: This clone may be a read error of a much larger clone one base away. CDR3 in amino acids: CASSPPDLGPSEQYF. CDR3 DNA sequence: TGTGCCAGCAGTCCGCCCGACCTGGGTCCGAGCGAGCAGTACTTC. The V call is TRBV28, the J call TRBJ2-7; no clear D. The V end lost 5 bases, the J end lost 6 bases, and 20 bases lay between the germline ends. Looked up from germline, CDR1 is MDHEN and CDR2 is SYDVKM. This CDR3 is 15 amino acids long.

The rearrangement links TRBV19 to TRBJ2-3, with 8 bases lining up with TRBD2. CDR1 and CDR2 from the germline V gene are LNHDA and SQIVND (reference sequence). J was trimmed by 3 bases and V by 8 bases; bases with no gene match: 4. This CDR3 is built from 13 residues. The CDR3, as DNA: TGTGCCAGTGGACTAGCTGAAACAGATACGCAGTATTTT. It codes for CASGLAETDTQYF.

This clonotype was counted between two and nine times. The V and J genes are TRBV20-1 and TRBJ2-5; D might be TRBD2 (7 bases). Germline loops: CDR1 DFQATT, CDR2 SNEGSKA (reference sequence). The CDR3 sequence is 13 residues long. V dropped 6 bases and J dropped 6 bases, with 17 bases sitting between them. CDR3 sequence: CSAHLGGEKTQYF. The CDR3 DNA sequence: TGCAGTGCACACTTAGGGGGGGAAAAGACCCAGTACTTC.

This clonotype was found many times. The V and J genes are TRBV5-1 and TRBJ2-3; D gene ambiguous. The length of the CDR3 is 14 residues. The germline CDR1 and CDR2 sequences are SGHRS and YFSETQ. The V end was cut by 1 base, the J end by 2 bases, with 8 bases between. The CDR3 is CASSLSLVTDTQYF. The DNA of the CDR3 is TGCGCCAGCAGCTTGAGTCTCGTCACAGATACGCAGTATTTT.

V usage is TRBV9 and J usage is TRBJ2-3; TRBD1 or TRBD2 may be the D gene (6 bases each). CDR3 length: 17 amino acids. CDR1 is SGDLS and CDR2 is YYNGEE in the germline V gene. Trimming took 2 bases from V and 3 from J, leaving 19 bases between them. Here the CDR3 reads CASSVNPQGTSTDTQYF. As DNA, the CDR3 is TGTGCCAGCAGCGTCAACCCTCAGGGGACTTCGACAGATACGCAGTATTTT.

This clonotype has just a few counts. The chain links TRBV30 to TRBJ1-2; D is unresolved. The CDR3 loop spans 13 amino acids. The V gene's germline CDR1 is GTSNPN and CDR2 SVGIG (reference sequence). The V end was cut by 1 base, the J end by 8 bases, with 14 bases between. The CDR3 loop reads CAWSAVRVGGYTF. The CDR3, as DNA: TGTGCCTGGAGTGCGGTCCGGGTGGGAGGCTACACCTTC.

This clonotype was observed many times. The genes are TRBV7-8 and TRBJ2-5; 10 bases match TRBD2. The CDR3 is made up of 15 amino acids. The junction had 2 bases not matched to a gene; V was cut back by 2 bases and J by 2 bases. Germline V lookup: CDR1 SGHVS, CDR2 FQNEAQ. In DNA, the CDR3 is TGTGCCAGCAGCTTACCACTAGCGGGACAAGAGACCCAGTACTTC. Translation gives CASSLPLAGQETQYF.

This clonotype was seen repeatedly, ten times or more. The CDR3 spells CASSLTGGWDGYTF. The CDR3 DNA follows: TGTGCCAGCAGTTTAACAGGGGGCTGGGATGGCTACACCTTC. The V gene is TRBV6-1, the J gene TRBJ1-2; 9 bases line up with TRBD1. V lost 5 bases to trimming and J lost 6 bases; unmatched junction nucleotides: 7. The CDR3 spans 14 residues. The germline CDR1 and CDR2 sequences are MNHNS and SASEGT.

The chain links TRBV9 to TRBJ1-6, with D perhaps TRBD1 (5 bases). V was cut by 0 bases and J by 11 bases, with 18 bases left in between. In germline, CDR1 is SGDLS, CDR2 YYNGEE. This CDR3 is built from 16 residues. The CDR3 loop is CASSVEAGGGGTPLHF. The CDR3 nucleotides read TGTGCCAGCAGCGTAGAGGCGGGCGGGGGTGGGACACCCCTCCACTTT.